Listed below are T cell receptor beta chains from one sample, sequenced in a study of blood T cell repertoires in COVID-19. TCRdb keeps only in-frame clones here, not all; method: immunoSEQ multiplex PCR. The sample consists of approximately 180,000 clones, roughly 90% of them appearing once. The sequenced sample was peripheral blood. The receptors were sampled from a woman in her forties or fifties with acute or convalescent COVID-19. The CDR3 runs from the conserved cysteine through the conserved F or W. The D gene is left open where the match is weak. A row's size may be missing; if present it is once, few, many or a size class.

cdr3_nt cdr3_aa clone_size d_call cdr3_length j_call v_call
TGTGCCAGTAGTAGCTTTGAGGGGGCGAGCTCTGGAAACACCATATATTTT CASSSFEGASSGNTIYF - TRBD1 17 TRBJ1-3 TRBV19
TGCGCCAGCAGCCAAGGACAGTTCGACACAGATACGCAGTATTTT CASSQGQFDTDTQYF - - 15 TRBJ2-3 TRBV4-3
TGTGCCAACCCCCCAGAACCGAACACCGGGGAGCTGTTTTTT CANPPEPNTGELFF - - 14 TRBJ2-2 TRBV6-4
TGTGCCAGAAACCAGGGGCGCAACACTGAAGCTTTCTTT CARNQGRNTEAFF - - 13 TRBJ1-1 TRBV2
TGTGCCATCAGTGAGAGGAAGGAGGTAACCGAGACCCAGTACTTC CAISERKEVTETQYF once - 15 TRBJ2-5 TRBV10-3
TGTGCCAGCAGCTTCGGCCTAGCGGGAGGCTACGAGCAGTACTTC CASSFGLAGGYEQYF few TRBD2 15 TRBJ2-7 TRBV7-2
TGTGCCAGCTCACCAGCTAGCGGGGGGTACGAGCAGTACTTC CASSPASGGYEQYF - TRBD2 14 TRBJ2-7 TRBV18
TGTGCCAGCAGCTCCTTAGCCTACGACACCGGGGAGCTGTTTTTT CASSSLAYDTGELFF - - 15 TRBJ2-2 TRBV7-6
TGTGCCAGCAGCTTAGTACAGGTTCCATCACCCCTCCACTTT CASSLVQVPSPLHF once - 14 TRBJ1-6 TRBV7-2
TGTGCCAGCAGTTACCGGACAGGGCCCAGGCAGCCCCAGCATTTT CASSYRTGPRQPQHF - TRBD1 15 TRBJ1-5 TRBV6-2/TRBV6-3
TGTGCCAGCAGCCTCGGACTAGGCGAGCAGTACTTC CASSLGLGEQYF few TRBD2 12 TRBJ2-7 TRBV7-2
TGTGCCACCGTAGCGGGGGGCACAGATACGCAGTATTTT CATVAGGTDTQYF - TRBD2 13 TRBJ2-3 TRBV19
TGCGCCAGCAGACCCGACAGCGCAACTAATGAAAAACTGTTTTTT CASRPDSATNEKLFF - - 15 TRBJ1-4 TRBV5-1
TGTGCCATCAGCTACCTTTTTAGCGAGAAACCCACAGATACGCAGTATTTT CAISYLFSEKPTDTQYF once - 17 TRBJ2-3 TRBV10-3
TGTGCCATCAGTGAGCCAAATCCGGGACGGGGGAATCAGCCCCAGCATTTT CAISEPNPGRGNQPQHF - - 17 TRBJ1-5 TRBV10-3
TGTGCCACCAGTGAACTCCAGACATCGAACACCGGGGAGCTGTTTTTT CATSELQTSNTGELFF - - 16 TRBJ2-2 TRBV24-1
TGTGCCAGCAGCGTAGCGCACTCCTACAATGAGCAGTTCTTC CASSVAHSYNEQFF - - 14 TRBJ2-1 TRBV6-5
TGCGCCAGCAGCTTAACGATCCTAGCGGGATCCTACAATGAGCAGTTCTTC CASSLTILAGSYNEQFF once TRBD2 17 TRBJ2-1 TRBV5-1
TGTGCCAGCAGTCCAAACAGGGGGATTAATGAAAAACTGTTTTTT CASSPNRGINEKLFF - TRBD1 15 TRBJ1-4 TRBV6-9
TGTGCCAGCAGCCCTAGCGGGAGGAGCACAGATACGCAGTATTTT CASSPSGRSTDTQYF - TRBD2 15 TRBJ2-3 TRBV7-2
TGTGCCAGCAGTTCAGGGGCTAGTGGCTACACCTTC CASSSGASGYTF - - 12 TRBJ1-2 TRBV6-5
TGTGCCAGCAGTCCGTACAGGGGGCCGGGCACAGATACGCAGTATTTT CASSPYRGPGTDTQYF - TRBD1 16 TRBJ2-3 TRBV27
TGTGCCAGCAGTTCGTTCCCACCCCTCCACTTT CASSSFPPLHF - - 11 TRBJ1-6 TRBV28
TGCGCCAGCAGATTAGGGACATCGAACACTGAAGCTTTCTTT CASRLGTSNTEAFF few - 14 TRBJ1-1 TRBV5-1
TGCGCCAGCAGCCAAGAAGGGGGAGTAGGTGGGGAGCTGTTTTTT CASSQEGGVGGELFF - - 15 TRBJ2-2 TRBV4-3
TGCGCCAGCAGTCCTCGGACAGATAATTCACCCCTCCACTTT CASSPRTDNSPLHF - - 14 TRBJ1-6 TRBV5-1
TGCGCCAGCAGGAAAGGGAGAGGTACTGAAGCTTTCTTT CASRKGRGTEAFF once - 13 TRBJ1-1 TRBV23-1
TGTGCCAGCACCCCCGTTCGTCGGACAGGGCTTTGGCATTTT CASTPVRRTGLWHF - TRBD1 14 TRBJ1-5 TRBV6-2/TRBV6-3
TGTGCCACTAAGGCGGCGGGGGGGGTGAACACTGAAGCTTTCTTT CATKAAGGVNTEAFF - - 15 TRBJ1-1 TRBV10-3
TGTGCCAGCAGCGGTGGGGAGGGATTCGCGAACACCGGGGAGCTGTTTTTT CASSGGEGFANTGELFF - TRBD2 17 TRBJ2-2 TRBV7-9
TGCAGCGTTGGAGCGGAGGCTATATCCGGTACGCAGTATTTT CSVGAEAISGTQYF many - 14 TRBJ2-3 TRBV29-1
TGTGCCAGCAGCTTCGGGAATGAGCAGTTCTTC CASSFGNEQFF - - 11 TRBJ2-1 TRBV5-6
TGCGCCAGCAGGCGCGAGGGATTCACTGAAGCTTTCTTT CASRREGFTEAFF - - 13 TRBJ1-1 TRBV10-2
TGCGCCAGCGGGACTAGCGGGAGGAATGAGCAGTTCTTC CASGTSGRNEQFF - TRBD2 13 TRBJ2-1 TRBV10-1
TGTGCCTGGAGTGGACAGGGGAACACTGAAGCTTTCTTT CAWSGQGNTEAFF - TRBD1 13 TRBJ1-1 TRBV30
TGTGCTAGTGGTAGGACAATGGGGACAGGGGGTCACGAGCAGTACTTC CASGRTMGTGGHEQYF - TRBD1 16 TRBJ2-7 TRBV12-5
TGTGCCAGCAGCTTGCAGGGGGCCTACACCATATATTTT CASSLQGAYTIYF - TRBD1 13 TRBJ1-3 TRBV7-8
TGTGCCAGCAGCCAAGATGAGATTTTCGGGACTACATCCTACGAGCAGTACTTC CASSQDEIFGTTSYEQYF few TRBD2 18 TRBJ2-7 TRBV3-1/TRBV3-2
TGTGCCAGCAGCTTGGTGACCGTAGGGAGAGGCGAGACCCAGTACTTC CASSLVTVGRGETQYF few - 16 TRBJ2-5 TRBV5-5
TGTGCCAGCAGCTTGAGTCTAGCGGGAGGGTTCTCCTACGAGCAGTACTTC CASSLSLAGGFSYEQYF - TRBD2 17 TRBJ2-7 TRBV5-6
TGCGCCAGCAGCGCTGGCTTCGGACAGCTATCTGGAAACACCATATATTTT CASSAGFGQLSGNTIYF - - 17 TRBJ1-3 TRBV5-1
TGTGCCAGCAGTCCCTGGACAGGGCTCAGAGAGACCCAGTACTTC CASSPWTGLRETQYF many TRBD1 15 TRBJ2-5 TRBV27
TGCAGCGTTGGGACTGGCACAGATACGCAGTATTTT CSVGTGTDTQYF - - 12 TRBJ2-3 TRBV29-1